This T cell receptor (beta chain) was captured in a study of T cell responses to AZD1222 COVID-19 vaccine. Study information: Second doses were pooled across both intervals (about 4 or about 12 weeks).

The V gene end was trimmed by 8 bases and the J gene end by 5 bases; junction bases not matched to a gene: 13. The CDR3 totals 15 residues. CDR1 MDHEN and CDR2 SYDVKM come from the germline V gene. For this clone: The antigen is not known.

Sequencing was performed with immunoSEQ multiplex PCR; in TCRdb, only in-frame clones are kept and a portion is missing. Here the sample spans 100,000 to 130,000 clones, around 87% being singletons. Study-wide results and limits: Repertoire sampling occurred only after the peak T cell response. Baseline seropositives among AZD1222 recipients totaled only five or six. Clonal diversity was possibly underestimated, and white British individuals and females predominated among donors.

The sequenced sample was peripheral blood, obtained on day 0 of AZD1222 vaccination. The sequence derives from an adult in good health. V gene TRBV28 combines with J gene TRBJ2-7, with 9 bases lining up with TRBD2. CDR3 sequence reads: CASRPPGLALNEQYF. Here the CDR3 DNA reads TGTGCCAGCCGGCCACCGGGACTAGCTCTAAACGAGCAGTACTTC. Based on the CDR3 plus reference TRBV28 and TRBJ2-7, the full variable domain is DVKVTQSSRYLVKRTGEKVFLECVQDMDHENMFWYRQDPGLGLRLIYFSYDVKMKEKGDIPEGYSVSREKKERFSLILESASTNQTSMYLCASRPPGLALNEQYFGPGTRLTVT.